Sequencing of this T cell receptor (beta chain) was carried out in a study of shared clonotypes between healthy human individuals. Study-level results: Across a handful of donors, naive CD4 shared roughly 5%, naive CD8 more than 3%, memory CD4 more than 2%, memory CD8 over 0.3%.

The study ran the assay at deep level. Genomic DNA of each subset was evenly split across several immunoSEQ plates. Using immunoSEQ multiplex PCR, the repertoire was profiled, and TCRdb retains in-frame clones only, with some absent. The repertoire holds 950,000 to 1,100,000 clones, 75% to 80% seen once, with roughly 0.65% in the top ten. On this clone: The antigen is undetermined.

The junction had 6 bases not matched to a gene; V was cut back by 2 bases and J by 9 bases. Germline CDR1 reads GTSNPN; CDR2 reads SVGIG (reference sequence). The CDR3 consists of 14 residues. The clonotype comes from a man between 18 and 29 years old in good health. Some clones in this sample may be carry-over from other donors' samples. V usage is TRBV30 and J usage is TRBJ2-1, with 11 bases identical to TRBD2. Sample: memory CD4+ T cells from PBMCs. Subset described: CD45RA-negative fraction. This chain's CDR3 is CAWSKLAGGTEQFF. CDR3 nucleotide sequence: TGTGCCTGGAGTAAGCTAGCGGGAGGTACTGAGCAGTTCTTC.